This passage covers 10 T cell receptor beta chains from one sample sequenced in a study of cytomegalovirus exposure and HLA in healthy donors. This PCR relied on a set of 60 Vbeta primers and 13 Jbeta primers. The protocol was immunoSEQ multiplex PCR, while the TCRdb copy is restricted to in-frame clones and leaves out a portion. The sample lists roughly 200,000 clones; roughly four fifths were seen once. The source material was PBMCs. The receptors stem from a woman aged 35 to 49 in good health and CMV-seronegative.

The V gene is TRBV5-1, the J gene TRBJ2-3, with D tentatively TRBD2 (6 bases). CDR1 is SGHRS and CDR2 is YFSETQ in the germline V gene. This CDR3 is 15 amino acids long. V dropped 4 bases and J dropped 2 bases, with 14 bases sitting between them. Here the CDR3 reads CASSPGLLLTDTQYF. In DNA, the CDR3 is TGCGCCAGCAGCCCGGGACTCCTACTCACAGATACGCAGTATTTT.

The V call is TRBV7-2, the J call TRBJ2-3; D gene uncertain. This CDR3 comprises 16 residues. Germline V gene lookup returns CDR1 SGHTA and CDR2 FQGNSA. V lost 5 bases and J lost 2, with 17 bases in between. The CDR3, as DNA: TGTGCCAGCAGCCGCCCCTTACTTAATGACACAGATACGCAGTATTTT. It specifies CASSRPLLNDTDTQYF.

V usage is TRBV4-1 and J usage is TRBJ1-3, with TRBD1 matching over 7 bases. After removal of 1 base from V and 0 bases from J, the junction contained 9 bases not matched to a gene. CDR3 length: 18 amino acids. In germline, CDR1 is MGHRA, CDR2 YSYEKL. CDR3: CASSQGRDRGLSGNTIYF. CDR3 in DNA: TGCGCCAGCAGCCAAGGGAGGGACAGAGGCCTCTCTGGAAACACCATATATTTT.

V is TRBV30 and J is TRBJ1-6; a weak D match, TRBD1 (5 bases). Between the trimmed V and J ends, which lost 1 base and 5 bases, there was a span of 12 bases. This CDR3 spans 15 amino acids. From germline, CDR1 is GTSNPN and CDR2 SVGIG (reference sequence). CDR3 bases: TGTGCCTGGAGTGGGGCAGGGATCGATAATTCACCCCTCCACTTT. The encoded protein is CAWSGAGIDNSPLHF. The full variable domain, completed using reference TRBV30 and TRBJ1-6, is SQTIHQWPATLVQPVGSPLSLECTVEGTSNPNLYWYRQAAGRGLQLLFYSVGIGQISSEVPQNLSASRPQDRQFILSSKKLLLSDSGFYLCAWSGAGIDNSPLHFGNGTRLTVT.

This rearrangement joins TRBV7-9 to TRBJ1-1; 8 positions agree with TRBD1. Germline trimming cut 5 bases from V and 11 bases from J; bases unmatched to any gene: 16. Germline V gene data show CDR1 as SEHNR and CDR2 as FQNEAQ (reference sequence). This CDR3 has 15 amino acids. CDR3 sequence reads: CASSPGQGAHDGAFF. The CDR3 DNA sequence: TGTGCCAGCAGCCCTGGCCAGGGGGCGCATGATGGGGCTTTCTTT.

This sequence joins TRBV29-1 and TRBJ1-1; D remains unclear. This CDR3 region has 15 residues. Germline V gene sequence: CDR1 SQVTM, CDR2 ANQGSEA. V dropped 4 bases and J dropped 5 bases, with 20 bases sitting between them. As DNA, the CDR3 is TGCAGCGTTGTAGTTCACCGGGTTGGTAGAACTGAAGCTTTCTTT. This encodes CSVVVHRVGRTEAFF.

The rearrangement links TRBV4-1 to TRBJ2-5; 10 bases line up with TRBD1. The last part of the DNA fits TRBJ2-7 better; the J call may be wrong. Germline CDR1 MGHRA, CDR2 YSYEKL. The CDR3 sequence is 16 residues long. The CDR3 DNA follows: TGCGCCAGCAGCCGGGGCGGGACAGGGGCCTCCTACGAGCAGTACTTC. It specifies CASSRGGTGASYEQYF.

The chain links TRBV6-5 to TRBJ2-7; TRBD2 aligns across 10 bases. V trimming: 6 bases; J trimming: 0 bases; junction bases outside the gene matches: 5. Germline V gene sequence: CDR1 MNHEY, CDR2 SVGAGI. The CDR3 spans 15 residues. The DNA of the CDR3 is TGTGCCAGCAGCATTGGACTAGCGGACTCCTACGAGCAGTACTTC. Residues: CASSIGLADSYEQYF.

The J gene is TRBJ2-7, the V gene TRBV7-8, with D perhaps matching TRBD1 (5 bases). Between the trimmed V and J ends, which lost 7 bases and 0 bases, there was a span of 10 bases. CDR3 size: 13 residues. The germline CDR1 and CDR2 sequences are SGHVS and FQNEAQ. CDR3 amino acids: CASTLTVSYEQYF. The CDR3 DNA follows: TGTGCCAGCACATTGACAGTCTCCTACGAGCAGTACTTC.

This clone was counted only a few times. The chain couples TRBV28 to TRBJ1-2; D perhaps matches TRBD1 (5 bases). Germline V gene lookup returns CDR1 MDHEN and CDR2 SYDVKM. Trimming shortened V by 7 bases and J by 2 bases, and 14 bases separated the two germline ends. The CDR3 length is 14 residues. CDR3: CASILGGGNYGYTF. The CDR3 DNA follows: TGTGCCAGCATCCTCGGTGGGGGGAACTATGGCTACACCTTC.